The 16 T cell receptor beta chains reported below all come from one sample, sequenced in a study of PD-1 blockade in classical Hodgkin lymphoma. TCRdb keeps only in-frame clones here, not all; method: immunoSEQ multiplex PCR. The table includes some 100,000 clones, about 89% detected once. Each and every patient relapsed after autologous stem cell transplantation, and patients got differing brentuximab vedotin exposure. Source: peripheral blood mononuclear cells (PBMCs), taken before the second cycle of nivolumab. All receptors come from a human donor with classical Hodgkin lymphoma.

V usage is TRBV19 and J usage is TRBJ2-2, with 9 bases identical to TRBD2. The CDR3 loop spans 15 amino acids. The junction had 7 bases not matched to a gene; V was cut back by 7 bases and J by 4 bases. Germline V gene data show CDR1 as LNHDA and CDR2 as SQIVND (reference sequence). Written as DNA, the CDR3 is TGTGCCAGTAACCTAGCGGGGCCAGGCACCGGGGAGCTGTTTTTT. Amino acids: CASNLAGPGTGELFF.

CDR3 coding DNA: TGTGCCAGCAACCTCTTAGACGGGGGCAACACTGAAGCTTTCTTT. Translating it yields CASNLLDGGNTEAFF. The V and J genes are TRBV7-9 and TRBJ1-1; the D gene is possibly TRBD1 (6 bases). Trimming pared 7 bases from V and 2 bases from J, leaving 17 bases between. Germline V gives CDR1 SEHNR, CDR2 FQNEAQ (reference sequence). The CDR3 loop spans 15 amino acids.

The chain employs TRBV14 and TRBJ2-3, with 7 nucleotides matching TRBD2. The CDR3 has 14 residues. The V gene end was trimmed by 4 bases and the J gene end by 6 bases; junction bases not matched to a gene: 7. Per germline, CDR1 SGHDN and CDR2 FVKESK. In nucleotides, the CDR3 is TGTGCCAGCAGCCCGGGGACTACATGGGATACGCAGTATTTT. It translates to CASSPGTTWDTQYF. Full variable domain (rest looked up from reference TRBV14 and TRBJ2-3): EAGVTQFPSHSVIEKGQTVTLRCDPISGHDNLYWYRRVMGKEIKFLLHFVKESKQDESGMPNNRFLAERTGGTYSTLKVQPAELEDSGVYFCASSPGTTWDTQYFGPGTRLTVL.

CDR3 in DNA: TGTGCCAGCAGTTCGAGCGGGGGCCGCACAGATACGCAGTATTTT. It yields the protein CASSSSGGRTDTQYF. The genes are TRBV6-5 and TRBJ2-3; TRBD2 matches at 8 bases. The CDR3 extends over 15 amino acids. J was trimmed by 1 base and V by 4 bases; bases with no gene match: 4. Germline values: CDR1 MNHEY, CDR2 SVGAGI.

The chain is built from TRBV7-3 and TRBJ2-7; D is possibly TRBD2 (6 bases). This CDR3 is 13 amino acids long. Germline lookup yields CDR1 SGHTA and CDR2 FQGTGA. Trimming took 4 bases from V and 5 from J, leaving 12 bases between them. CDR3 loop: CASSSAGGHEQYF. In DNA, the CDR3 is TGTGCCAGCAGCTCCGCCGGAGGGCACGAGCAGTACTTC. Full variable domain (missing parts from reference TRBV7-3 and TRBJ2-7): GAGVSQTPSNKVTEKGKYVELRCDPISGHTALYWYRQSLGQGPEFLIYFQGTGAADDSGLPNDRFFAVRPEGSVSTLKIQRTERGDSAVYLCASSSAGGHEQYFGPGTRLTVT.

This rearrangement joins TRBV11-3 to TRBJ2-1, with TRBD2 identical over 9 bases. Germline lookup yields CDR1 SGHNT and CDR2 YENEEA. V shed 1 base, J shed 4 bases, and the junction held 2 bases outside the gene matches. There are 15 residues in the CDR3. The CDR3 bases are TGTGCCAGCAGCTTAGGCGGGGGGGATTACAATGAGCAGTTCTTC. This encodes CASSLGGGDYNEQFF.

The CDR3 here is CASSLDPPAGGLYNEQFF. The CDR3 DNA reads TGTGCCAGCAGCTTAGACCCCCCCGCGGGGGGCCTTTACAATGAGCAGTTCTTC. The V and J genes are TRBV11-2 and TRBJ2-1; TRBD2 agrees at 8 bases. Per the germline V gene, CDR1 is SGHAT and CDR2 is FQNNGV. J gave up 4 bases and V 0 bases, and 11 bases lay outside the gene matches. The CDR3 is 18 amino acids.

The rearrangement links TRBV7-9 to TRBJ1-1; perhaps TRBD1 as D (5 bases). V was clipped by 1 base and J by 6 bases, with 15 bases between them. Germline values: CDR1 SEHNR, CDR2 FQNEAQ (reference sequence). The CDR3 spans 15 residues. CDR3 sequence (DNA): TGTGCCAGCAGCTTAGGAGATATGAGGGGCCCTGAAGCTTTCTTT. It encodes CASSLGDMRGPEAFF.

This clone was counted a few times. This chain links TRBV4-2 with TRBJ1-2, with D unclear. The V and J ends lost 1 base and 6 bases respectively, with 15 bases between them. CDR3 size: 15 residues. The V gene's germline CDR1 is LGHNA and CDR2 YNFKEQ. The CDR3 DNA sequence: TGTGCCAGCAGCCAAGGGCTCCTCTCAATCCATGGCTACACCTTC. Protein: CASSQGLLSIHGYTF.

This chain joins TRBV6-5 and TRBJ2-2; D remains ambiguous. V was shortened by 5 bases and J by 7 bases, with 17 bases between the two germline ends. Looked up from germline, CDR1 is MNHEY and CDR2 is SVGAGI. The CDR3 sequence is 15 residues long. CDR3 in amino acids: CASSPRTRIDGELFF. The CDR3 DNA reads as TGTGCCAGCAGTCCTAGGACGCGGATAGACGGGGAGCTGTTTTTT.

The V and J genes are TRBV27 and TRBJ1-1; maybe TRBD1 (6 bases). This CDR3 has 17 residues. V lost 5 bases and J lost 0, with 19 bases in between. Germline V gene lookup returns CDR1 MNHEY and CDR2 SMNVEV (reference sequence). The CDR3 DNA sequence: TGTGCCAGCAGTGACCTACCCTGGGACAACTTGAACACTGAAGCTTTCTTT. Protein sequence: CASSDLPWDNLNTEAFF.

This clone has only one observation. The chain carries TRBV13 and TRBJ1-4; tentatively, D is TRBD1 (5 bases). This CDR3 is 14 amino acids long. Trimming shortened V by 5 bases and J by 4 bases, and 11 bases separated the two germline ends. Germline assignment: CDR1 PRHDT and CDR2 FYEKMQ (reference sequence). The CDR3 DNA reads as TGTGCCAGCAGCCCTTACGGGGGTAATGAAAAACTGTTTTTT. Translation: CASSPYGGNEKLFF.

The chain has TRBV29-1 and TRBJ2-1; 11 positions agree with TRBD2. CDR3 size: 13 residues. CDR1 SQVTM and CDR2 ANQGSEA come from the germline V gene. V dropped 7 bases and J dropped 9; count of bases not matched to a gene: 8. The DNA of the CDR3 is TGCAGCGGAACGACTAGCGGGGTTCGTGAGCAGTTCTTC. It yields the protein CSGTTSGVREQFF.

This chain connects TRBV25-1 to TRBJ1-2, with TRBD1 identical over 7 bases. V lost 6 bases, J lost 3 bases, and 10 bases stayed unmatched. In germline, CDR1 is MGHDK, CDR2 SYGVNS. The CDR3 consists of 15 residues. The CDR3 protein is CASSLMTGSDYGYTF. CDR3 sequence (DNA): TGTGCCAGCAGCTTGATGACAGGGAGTGACTATGGCTACACCTTC.

CDR3 sequence reads: CASSLEGVGLDLYTGELFF. As DNA, the CDR3 is TGTGCCAGCAGCTTGGAGGGTGTCGGACTGGACTTATACACCGGGGAGCTGTTTTTT. The chain couples TRBV5-5 to TRBJ2-2; possible D gene TRBD2, 5 bases. This CDR3 region has 19 residues. CDR1 and CDR2 (germline): SGHKS, YYEKEE (reference sequence). Trimming pared 0 bases from V and 3 bases from J, leaving 21 bases between.

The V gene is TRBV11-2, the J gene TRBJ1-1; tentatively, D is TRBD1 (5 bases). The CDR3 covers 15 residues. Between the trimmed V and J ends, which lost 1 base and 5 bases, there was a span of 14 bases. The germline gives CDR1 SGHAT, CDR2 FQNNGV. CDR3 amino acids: CASSLGTMGLTEAFF. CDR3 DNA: TGTGCCAGCAGCTTAGGGACGATGGGGCTGACTGAAGCTTTCTTT.